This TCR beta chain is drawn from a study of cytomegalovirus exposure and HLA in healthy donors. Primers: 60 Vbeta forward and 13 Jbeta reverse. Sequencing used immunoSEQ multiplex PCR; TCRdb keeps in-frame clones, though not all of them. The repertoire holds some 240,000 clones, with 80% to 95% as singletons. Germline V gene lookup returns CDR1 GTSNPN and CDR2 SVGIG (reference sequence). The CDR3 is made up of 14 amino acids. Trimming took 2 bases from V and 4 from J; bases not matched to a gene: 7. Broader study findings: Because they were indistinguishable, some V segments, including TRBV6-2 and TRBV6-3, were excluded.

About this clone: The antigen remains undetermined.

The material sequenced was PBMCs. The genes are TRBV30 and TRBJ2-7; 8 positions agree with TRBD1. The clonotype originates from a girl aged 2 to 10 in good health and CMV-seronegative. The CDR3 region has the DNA TGTGCCTGGAGTCCCACGGACAGGGTGTACGAGCAGTACTTC. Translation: CAWSPTDRVYEQYF. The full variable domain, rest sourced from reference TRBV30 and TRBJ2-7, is SQTIHQWPATLVQPVGSPLSLECTVEGTSNPNLYWYRQAAGRGLQLLFYSVGIGQISSEVPQNLSASRPQDRQFILSSKKLLLSDSGFYLCAWSPTDRVYEQYFGPGTRLTVT.